The sequence of this T cell receptor beta chain was determined in a study of cytomegalovirus exposure and HLA in healthy donors. Findings and limits, study-wide: Accurate prediction of most subjects' HLA-A and HLA-B alleles from TCR beta sequences was reported.

PCR primers comprised 60 Vbeta and 13 Jbeta primers. Clones were sequenced by immunoSEQ multiplex PCR, and TCRdb holds only the in-frame ones, with some missing. The repertoire holds 270,000 or so clones, with 86% as singletons. A word on this clone: Its specificity is unknown.

This CDR3 has 14 residues. Germline V gene data show CDR1 as MNHEY and CDR2 as SVGAGI. J gave up 5 bases and V 6 bases, and 4 bases lay outside the gene matches. This TCR derives from a man aged 40-55 years in good health and CMV-seropositive. The sequenced sample consisted of PBMCs. The chain is built from TRBV6-5 and TRBJ2-7; TRBD2 matches at 13 bases. The CDR3 sequence: CASSWTSGSDEQYF. The CDR3 DNA follows: TGTGCCAGCAGCTGGACTAGCGGGAGCGACGAGCAGTACTTC.